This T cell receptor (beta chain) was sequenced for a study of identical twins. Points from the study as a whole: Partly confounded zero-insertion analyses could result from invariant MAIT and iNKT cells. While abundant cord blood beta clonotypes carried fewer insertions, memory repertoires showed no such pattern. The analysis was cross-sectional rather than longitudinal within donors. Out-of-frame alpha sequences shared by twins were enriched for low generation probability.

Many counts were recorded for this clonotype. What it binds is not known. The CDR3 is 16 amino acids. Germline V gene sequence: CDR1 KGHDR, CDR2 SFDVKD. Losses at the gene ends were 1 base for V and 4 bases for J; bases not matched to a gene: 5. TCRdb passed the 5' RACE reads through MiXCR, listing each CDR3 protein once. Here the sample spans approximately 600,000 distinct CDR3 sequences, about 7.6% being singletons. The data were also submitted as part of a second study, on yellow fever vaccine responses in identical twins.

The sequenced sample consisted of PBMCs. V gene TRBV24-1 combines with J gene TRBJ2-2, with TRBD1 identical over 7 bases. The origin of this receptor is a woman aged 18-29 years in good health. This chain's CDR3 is CATSDFRQGVTGELFF. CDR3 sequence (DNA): TGTGCCACCAGTGATTTCCGACAGGGAGTCACCGGGGAGCTGTTTTTT.